This T cell receptor (beta chain) was obtained from a study of response to subunit inactivated influenza vaccine (dated by TCRdb to the late 2010s). About the study as a whole: To follow how T cells responded to a trivalent subunit inactivated influenza vaccine, the researchers relied on deep quantitative profiling of the T cell receptor repertoire.

Library prep was done by RT-PCR. The sequencer listed for this sample is Illumina HiSeq 2500. The public reads were reanalyzed by TCRdb: fastp trimming at Q25, MiXCR alignment, in-frame beta chains only. Every CDR3 protein is listed once, alongside the most common genes and DNA of its rows. The table for this sample lists about 530,000 distinct CDR3 sequences; around 11% of them were counted only once. The biggest ten clones account for roughly 10% of the sample. Only a few counts were recorded for this clonotype. The antigen it binds to is not known. Base qualities are not provided; no much larger clone lies one nucleotide away. From the germline V gene (reference sequence), CDR1 is SEHNR and CDR2 is FQNEAQ. Cut back by 5 bases and 10 bases, the V and J ends lie 12 bases apart. Reading from cysteine to phenylalanine, the CDR3 counts 12 amino acids. Of all the DNA, just the CDR3 is kept, 36 bases in frame from base 1.

The full study reports these points: The authors suggested that each seasonal influenza vaccination may recruit only a limited number of new T cells.

The sequencing here drew on PBMCs from blood, taken on the day of vaccination. Recombination connected TRBV7-9 to TRBJ2-1; confidence is insufficient to name the D gene. The receptor was isolated from a man in his fifties or sixties who received an inactivated influenza vaccine. Donor details come from another sample of the same person, matched by shared clones. The CDR3 corresponds to CASSSLLREQFF. The DNA sequence reads TGTGCCAGCAGCAGTCTGCTTCGCGAGCAGTTCTTC.